The 28 T cell receptor beta chains in this list originate from one sample, sequenced in a study of post-analysis software for immune sequencing data. Study-wide findings and caveats: Patients carried roughly 5 TRBV segments more frequently than controls did, and TRBV5-6, TRBV5-1 and TRBV20-1 were among them.

Their specific antigens are unknown. Unique molecular identifiers tagged the TCR beta cDNA libraries. TCRdb processed the PCR reads anew with MiXCR; each CDR3 protein has one entry. The repertoire holds roughly 580,000 distinct CDR3 sequences, with roughly 45% as singletons. Sequencing used blood. The receptors were sampled from a girl between 10 and 17 years old with multiple sclerosis.

This clonotype was observed a few times. The chain joins TRBV2 to TRBJ2-7; TRBD1 matches 10 bases. Germline assignment: CDR1 SNHLY and CDR2 FYNNEI. Losses at the gene ends were 0 bases for V and 5 bases for J; bases not matched to a gene: 4. This CDR3 is 15 amino acids long. Here the CDR3 DNA reads TGTGCCAGCAGTGAAGCGGGACAGGGGATCAACGAGCAGTACTTC. Amino acid sequence: CASSEAGQGINEQYF.

The chain joins TRBV5-1 to TRBJ2-5, with 14 bases identical to TRBD2. Per the germline V gene, CDR1 is SGHRS and CDR2 is YFSETQ. The CDR3 totals 16 residues. J lost 4 bases, V lost 3 bases, and 5 bases had no gene match. CDR3 region: CASSSGLAGDGETQYF. DNA for the CDR3: TGCGCCAGCAGCTCGGGACTAGCGGGAGACGGAGAGACCCAGTACTTC.

The table lists this clonotype with a few counts. The V call is TRBV7-2, the J call TRBJ2-5; possibly TRBD1 or TRBD2 for D (5 bases each). The J call is in doubt because the DNA end fits TRBJ2-7 better. This CDR3 has 15 amino acids. CDR1 SGHTA and CDR2 FQGNSA come from the germline V gene. CDR3: CASSRTGTPGYEQYF. In DNA, the CDR3 is TGTGCCAGCAGCCGGACCGGGACCCCCGGGTACGAGCAGTACTTC.

The genes are TRBV5-1 and TRBJ1-1; TRBD1 matches at 8 bases. J was trimmed by 4 bases and V by 5 bases; bases with no gene match: 10. Germline V gene sequence: CDR1 SGHRS, CDR2 YFSETQ. This CDR3 region has 15 residues. The CDR3 loop reads CASRKGDRSATEAFF. CDR3 in DNA: TGCGCCAGCAGGAAGGGGGACAGGTCAGCCACTGAAGCTTTCTTT.

Concerning this clonotype itself: A read error may produce the germline difference seen at one junction end. The V gene is TRBV5-1, the J gene TRBJ2-1, with 8 positions matching TRBD1. The V gene's germline CDR1 is SGHRS and CDR2 YFSETQ. This CDR3 contains 14 residues. In DNA form, the CDR3 reads TGTGCCAGCAGCTTAGGGACAGGCGGCAATGAGCAGTTCTTC. Protein product: CASSLGTGGNEQFF.

This clonotype was seen at least ten times. The chain combines TRBV9 with TRBJ2-4; 7 bases map to TRBD2. Germline assignment: CDR1 SGDLS and CDR2 YYNGEE. The CDR3 runs to 11 residues. V trimming: 3 bases; J trimming: 13 bases; junction bases outside the gene matches: 4. The CDR3 DNA sequence: TGTGCCAGCAGCGCGGGGGGTGAGCAGTACTTC. Encoded protein: CASSAGGEQYF.

V usage is TRBV7-2 and J usage is TRBJ2-7; 10 nucleotides align to TRBD2. J lost 2 bases, V lost 1 base, and 2 bases had no gene match. Looked up from germline, CDR1 is SGHTA and CDR2 is FQGNSA. The CDR3 consists of 15 residues. DNA of the CDR3: TGTGCCAGCAGCTTAGTGGGGACTAGCGCCTACGAGCAGTACTTC. Its protein product is CASSLVGTSAYEQYF.

This sequence joins TRBV20-1 and TRBJ2-5; TRBD2 aligns across 11 bases. The CDR3 sequence is 15 residues long. V was pared by 6 bases and J by 5 bases, with 11 bases of the junction left unmatched. Germline V gene data show CDR1 as DFQATT and CDR2 as SNEGSKA (reference sequence). DNA for the CDR3: TGCAGTGCCTCGAAACTAGCGGGAGCCGGGGAGACCCAGTACTTC. It specifies CSASKLAGAGETQYF.

This clonotype was recorded only once. This rearrangement joins TRBV2 to TRBJ2-3; TRBD1 matches 7 bases. V shed 10 bases and J 2 bases; nucleotides not matched to a gene: 9. Germline CDR1 SNHLY, CDR2 FYNNEI. This CDR3 contains 14 residues. CDR3 region: CAINQGVHTDTQYF. The CDR3 DNA sequence: TGTGCCATCAATCAGGGGGTTCACACAGATACGCAGTATTTT.

This clonotype was seen only a few times. V and J are TRBV5-4 and TRBJ1-2, with D perhaps TRBD1 (5 bases). V shed 4 bases and J shed 8 bases, with 21 bases lying between them. Germline V gene data show CDR1 as SGHNT and CDR2 as YYREEE (reference sequence). CDR3 length equals 15 residues. The CDR3, as DNA: TGTGCCAGCAGCCACACTACAGGCAGGGACGACGGCTACACCTTC. It is translated as CASSHTTGRDDGYTF.

V and J are TRBV7-8 and TRBJ2-1; perhaps TRBD2 as D (7 bases). The CDR3 has 15 residues. The V end was cut by 3 bases, the J end by 5 bases, with 14 bases between. The germline CDR1 and CDR2 sequences are SGHVS and FQNEAQ. The CDR3 DNA reads as TGTGCCAGCAGCTTTACGGGGGCGGGGGACAATGAGCAGTTCTTC. Its translation: CASSFTGAGDNEQFF.

The chain uses TRBV24-1 and TRBJ2-5; TRBD1 matches at 10 bases. Germline loops: CDR1 KGHDR, CDR2 SFDVKD. With V trimmed by 3 bases and J by 3 bases, 21 bases remained unmatched. The CDR3 is 21 amino acids. CDR3 protein: CATSDPLLPNGTGESEETQYF. Here the CDR3 DNA reads TGTGCCACCAGTGATCCCCTTTTGCCGAACGGGACAGGGGAGAGTGAAGAGACCCAGTACTTC.

The chain links TRBV3-1 to TRBJ1-2; no clear D. V lost 4 bases and J 7 bases, leaving 13 bases between the germline ends. Germline-derived CDR1 and CDR2 are LGHDT and YNNKEL (reference sequence). This CDR3 is built from 13 residues. CDR3 residues: CASSLRAEGGYTF. Written as DNA, the CDR3 is TGTGCCAGCAGCCTGCGGGCGGAGGGTGGCTACACCTTC.

The chain recombines TRBV7-2 with TRBJ1-5; no clear D. Trimming removed 4 bases at V and 4 bases at J, with 11 bases between. The CDR3 is 14 amino acids. Per the germline V gene, CDR1 is SGHTA and CDR2 is FQGNSA. The CDR3 bases are TGTGCCAGCAGCTCCGTCGGAGTGAATCAGCCCCAGCATTTT. It is translated as CASSSVGVNQPQHF.

This clonotype was seen more than once but under ten times. The chain employs TRBV27 and TRBJ2-4; 10 nucleotides line up with TRBD1. The closer fit of TRBJ2-7 to the DNA end suggests the J call may be wrong. Germline lookup yields CDR1 MNHEY and CDR2 SMNVEV (reference sequence). The CDR3 loop spans 14 amino acids. DNA for the CDR3: TGTGCCAGCGCCCGTCGGGACAGGGGAAACGAGCAGTACTTC. Translated: CASARRDRGNEQYF.

The rearrangement links TRBV20-1 to TRBJ2-1, with 7 bases fitting TRBD1. CDR1 is DFQATT and CDR2 is SNEGSKA in the germline V gene (reference sequence). After removal of 6 bases from V and 2 bases from J, the junction contained 4 bases not matched to a gene. CDR3 size: 13 residues. The CDR3 here is CSALQGAYNEQFF. The CDR3 nucleotides are TGCAGTGCCCTTCAGGGGGCCTACAATGAGCAGTTCTTC.

This clonotype has a handful of counts. The V and J genes are TRBV7-2 and TRBJ2-1; D not certain. In germline, CDR1 is SGHTA, CDR2 FQGNSA. The CDR3 has 14 amino acids. V was trimmed by 5 bases and J by 3 bases, leaving 11 bases between them. The CDR3 coding sequence is TGTGCCAGCAGCCCCCACGGCCGCTACAATGAGCAGTTCTTC. Encoded protein: CASSPHGRYNEQFF.

The chain links TRBV12-3 or TRBV12-4 to TRBJ2-1, with a weak D call TRBD1 (8 bases). V was trimmed by 7 bases and J by 0 bases, leaving 22 bases between them. This CDR3 has 18 residues. The CDR3 DNA reads TGTGCCAGCATTTTCAGAGCGGGACAGGCTAGCTCCTACAATGAGCAGTTCTTC. Translating it yields CASIFRAGQASSYNEQFF.

This clonotype was found a few times. The chain combines TRBV5-1 with TRBJ1-1, with D maybe TRBD1 (5 bases). This CDR3 spans 14 amino acids. CDR1 and CDR2 (germline): SGHRS, YFSETQ. V shed 0 bases and J shed 8 bases, with 14 bases lying between them. The CDR3, as DNA: TGCGCCAGCAGCTTGGCCGAGGGACCTCCCGAAGCTTTCTTT. Translating gives CASSLAEGPPEAFF.

The chain has TRBV12-3 or TRBV12-4 and TRBJ1-2, with 9 bases identical to TRBD1. This CDR3 region has 13 residues. Trimming cost V 3 bases and J 8 bases; bases outside gene matches: 4. The CDR3 DNA follows: TGTGCCAGCAGTTTCGGGACAGGGCGCGGCTACACCTTC. It translates to CASSFGTGRGYTF.

This rearrangement joins TRBV5-8 to TRBJ1-5, with TRBD1 identical over 7 bases. CDR3 length: 14 residues. With V trimmed by 0 bases and J by 7 bases, 4 bases remained unmatched. Germline values: CDR1 SGHTS, CDR2 YDEGEE. The CDR3 coding sequence is TGTGCCAGCAGCTTGGGACAGGGAAAACAGCCCCAGCATTTT. This sequence encodes CASSLGQGKQPQHF.

The gene calls are TRBV20-1 and TRBJ1-2; 8 bases fit TRBD1. CDR1 is DFQATT, CDR2 SNEGSKA, per germline (reference sequence). V lost 6 bases to trimming and J lost 13 bases; unmatched junction nucleotides: 13. This CDR3 has 12 residues. The CDR3 DNA sequence: TGCAGTGCCCGGGAAGCATCAGACAGGGGCACCTTC. The encoded protein is CSAREASDRGTF.

This clonotype was recorded a few times. The chain combines TRBV9 with TRBJ2-5; 9 nucleotides match TRBD2. Germline V gene lookup returns CDR1 SGDLS and CDR2 YYNGEE. The CDR3 has 13 amino acids. Unmatched junction bases numbered 6, after V lost 7 bases and J lost 5 bases. The CDR3 coding sequence is TGTGCCAGCGGCGGGAGGGGCGAGGAGACCCAGTACTTC. Its translation is CASGGRGEETQYF.

This clonotype was detected only a few times. J is TRBJ2-1 and V is TRBV12-3 or TRBV12-4; TRBD1 or TRBD2 may be the D gene (5 bases each). The CDR3 runs 15 residues. Trimming took 6 bases from V and 9 from J, leaving 21 bases between them. The CDR3 DNA sequence: TGTGCCAGCAGCCACCCGGGGACCATCAAGGGTGAGCAGTTCTTC. Protein: CASSHPGTIKGEQFF.

Concerning this clonotype itself: This may come from a read error, since a much larger clone is one base off. This chain links TRBV7-9 with TRBJ1-2; weak D call: TRBD1 (6 bases). There are 13 residues in the CDR3. In germline, CDR1 is SEHNR, CDR2 FQNEAQ (reference sequence). V dropped 1 base and J dropped 4 bases, with 7 bases sitting between them. CDR3 DNA sequence: TGTGCCAGCAGCTTAGAGGACAGCTATGGCTACACCTTC. Its protein product is CASSLEDSYGYTF.

The chain employs TRBV10-3 and TRBJ2-4, with D uncertain. From germline, CDR1 is ENHRY and CDR2 SYGVKD. Trimming removed 4 bases at V and 6 bases at J, with 13 bases between. This CDR3 region has 14 residues. This chain's CDR3 is CAISADPSGNIQYF. The CDR3 DNA reads as TGTGCCATCAGTGCGGACCCCTCGGGAAACATTCAGTACTTC.

The rearrangement uses TRBV5-1 and TRBJ2-7; TRBD1 agrees at 7 bases. Germline lookup yields CDR1 SGHRS and CDR2 YFSETQ. V shed 6 bases, J shed 3 bases, and the junction held 12 bases outside the gene matches. The CDR3 covers 15 residues. This chain's CDR3 is CASTRVYRGGYEQYF. CDR3 coding DNA: TGCGCCAGCACCCGAGTTTACAGGGGCGGCTACGAGCAGTACTTC.

The CDR3, as DNA: TGTGCCAGCAGCTTGTTTCTGGGACTAGCGGGGGGCCACCGCTCCTACAATGAGCAGTTCTTC. Protein product: CASSLFLGLAGGHRSYNEQFF. V gene TRBV12-3 or TRBV12-4 combines with J gene TRBJ2-1; 15 positions agree with TRBD2. V was pared by 6 bases and J by 0 bases, with 15 bases of the junction left unmatched. This CDR3 spans 21 amino acids.